The next 4 T cell receptor beta chains were all read from a single sample in a study of T cells after yellow fever vaccination. TCRdb recomputed calls from the 5' RACE reads with MiXCR, one row per CDR3 protein. This sample has roughly 310,000 distinct CDR3 sequences, with 8% to 10% found just once. Source: PBMCs, taken on the day of the first yellow fever vaccination. The receptors originated from a young man who received the YFV17D yellow fever vaccine.

This clonotype was counted only a few times. The chain carries TRBV6-2 or TRBV6-3 and TRBJ2-7; D remains ambiguous. The V end lost 8 bases, the J end lost 0 bases, and 5 bases lay between the germline ends. CDR3 length equals 11 residues. Germline assignment: CDR1 MNHEY and CDR2 SVGEGT. DNA of the CDR3: TGTGCCAGCGAAGACTCCTACGAGCAGTACTTC. The encoded protein is CASEDSYEQYF.

This rearrangement joins TRBV5-1 to TRBJ2-4, with D perhaps matching TRBD1 (6 bases). CDR3 size: 16 residues. CDR1 and CDR2 from the germline V gene are SGHRS and YFSETQ. The V end was cut by 0 bases, the J end by 7 bases, with 17 bases between. The CDR3 bases are TGCGCCAGCAGCTTGGGCACAGGGCCTCTCCCTAACATTCAGTACTTC. Amino acids: CASSLGTGPLPNIQYF. Supplemented by reference TRBV5-1 and TRBJ2-4, the full variable domain reads KAGVTQTPRYLIKTRGQQVTLSCSPISGHRSVSWYQQTPGQGLQFLFEYFSETQRNKGNFPGRFSGRQFSNSRSEMNVSTLELGDSALYLCASSLGTGPLPNIQYFGAGTRLSVL.

At least ten counts were recorded for this clonotype. The chain couples TRBV10-2 to TRBJ2-7; TRBD2 matches at 7 bases. Trimming cost V 2 bases and J 1 base; bases outside gene matches: 8. Germline CDR1 reads WSHSY; CDR2 reads SAAADI. This CDR3 region has 16 residues. CDR3 sequence: CASSEALAELSYEQYF. CDR3 DNA sequence: TGCGCCAGCAGTGAGGCCCTAGCGGAACTGTCCTACGAGCAGTACTTC.

The chain couples TRBV5-1 to TRBJ1-1; D might be TRBD1 (6 bases). The ends were cut back, 6 bases at V and 10 bases at J, with 19 bases in the middle. The CDR3 consists of 13 residues. Per germline, CDR1 SGHRS and CDR2 YFSETQ. CDR3 nucleotide sequence: TGCGCCAGCACCCCAGTAAGGGGGGATGGAGCTTTCTTT. Its protein is CASTPVRGDGAFF.